This T cell receptor (beta chain) was found in a study of siplizumab effects on memory and regulatory T cells. Whole-study findings and limits: Memory cells seemed less diverse than naive T cells, which also seemed major contributors to the alloresponse. The alloreactive clones that mapped to unstimulated subsets made up only a minor fraction. Confirmation that proliferating Tregs from siplizumab cultures had suppressive function was not obtained.

Trimming left V 4 bases short and J 4 bases short, with 11 bases between. In germline, CDR1 is KGHSH, CDR2 LQKENI. This CDR3 has 13 amino acids. A word on this clone: Its specificity is unknown.

Sequenced by immunoSEQ multiplex PCR; TCRdb stores in-frame clones only, minus some. This table has around 68,000 clones, over 75% appearing once. The chain has TRBV18 and TRBJ2-7, with D maybe TRBD1 (5 bases). The TCR originated in a human donor in good health. The sequenced sample consisted of Tregs sorted from blood. DNA of the CDR3: TGTGCCAGCTCACGGACACTTGATTACGAGCAGTACTTC. Its translation is CASSRTLDYEQYF.